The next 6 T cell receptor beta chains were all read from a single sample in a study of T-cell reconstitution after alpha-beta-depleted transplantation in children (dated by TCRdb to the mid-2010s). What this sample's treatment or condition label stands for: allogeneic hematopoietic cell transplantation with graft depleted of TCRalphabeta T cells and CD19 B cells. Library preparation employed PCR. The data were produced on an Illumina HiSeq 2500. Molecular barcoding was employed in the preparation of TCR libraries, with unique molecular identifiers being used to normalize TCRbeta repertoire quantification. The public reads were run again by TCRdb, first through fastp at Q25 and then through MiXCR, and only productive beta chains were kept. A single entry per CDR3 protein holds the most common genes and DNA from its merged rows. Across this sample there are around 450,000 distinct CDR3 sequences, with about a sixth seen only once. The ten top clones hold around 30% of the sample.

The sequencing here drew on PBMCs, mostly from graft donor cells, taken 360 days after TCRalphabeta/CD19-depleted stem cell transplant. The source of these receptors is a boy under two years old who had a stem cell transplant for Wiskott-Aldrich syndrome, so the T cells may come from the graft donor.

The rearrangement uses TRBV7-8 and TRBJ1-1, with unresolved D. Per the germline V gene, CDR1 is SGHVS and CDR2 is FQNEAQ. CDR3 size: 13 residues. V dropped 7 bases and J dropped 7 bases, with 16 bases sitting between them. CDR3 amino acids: CASTKDPRFEAFF. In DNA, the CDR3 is TGTGCCAGCACCAAGGACCCTCGATTTGAAGCTTTCTTT.

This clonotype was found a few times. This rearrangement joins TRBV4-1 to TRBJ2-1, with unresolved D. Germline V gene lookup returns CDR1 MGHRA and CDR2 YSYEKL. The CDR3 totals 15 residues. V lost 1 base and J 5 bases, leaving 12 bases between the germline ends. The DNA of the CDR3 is TGCGCCAGCAGCCAAGTGTACGGCCAGAACAATGAGCAGTTCTTC. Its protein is CASSQVYGQNNEQFF.

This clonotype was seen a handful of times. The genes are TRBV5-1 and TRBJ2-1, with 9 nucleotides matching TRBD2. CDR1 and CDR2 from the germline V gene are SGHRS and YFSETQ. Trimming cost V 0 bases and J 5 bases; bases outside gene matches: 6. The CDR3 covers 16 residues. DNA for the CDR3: TGCGCCAGCAGCTTGGTGCTAGCGGGAATTGACAATGAGCAGTTCTTC. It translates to CASSLVLAGIDNEQFF.

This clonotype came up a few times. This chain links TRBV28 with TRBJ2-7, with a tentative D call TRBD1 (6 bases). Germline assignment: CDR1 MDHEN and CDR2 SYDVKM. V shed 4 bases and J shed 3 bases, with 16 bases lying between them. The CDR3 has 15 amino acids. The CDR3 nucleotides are TGTGCCAGCAGTTACGCCCGACAGGCTAGCTACGAGCAGTACTTC. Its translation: CASSYARQASYEQYF. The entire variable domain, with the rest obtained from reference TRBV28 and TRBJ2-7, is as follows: DVKVTQSSRYLVKRTGEKVFLECVQDMDHENMFWYRQDPGLGLRLIYFSYDVKMKEKGDIPEGYSVSREKKERFSLILESASTNQTSMYLCASSYARQASYEQYFGPGTRLTVT.

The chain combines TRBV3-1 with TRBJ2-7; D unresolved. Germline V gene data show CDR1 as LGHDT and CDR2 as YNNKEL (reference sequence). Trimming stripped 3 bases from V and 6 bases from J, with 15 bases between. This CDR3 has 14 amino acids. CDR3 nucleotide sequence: TGTGCCAGCAGCCAGGCCTTCACCCGGTCCGAGCAGTACTTC. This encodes CASSQAFTRSEQYF.

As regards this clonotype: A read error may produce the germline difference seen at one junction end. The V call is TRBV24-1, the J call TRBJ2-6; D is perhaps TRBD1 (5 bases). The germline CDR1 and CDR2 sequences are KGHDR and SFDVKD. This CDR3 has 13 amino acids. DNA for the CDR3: TGTGCCACCAGTGGTACTGGGGCCAAAGTCCTGACTTTC. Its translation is CATSGTGAKVLTF.